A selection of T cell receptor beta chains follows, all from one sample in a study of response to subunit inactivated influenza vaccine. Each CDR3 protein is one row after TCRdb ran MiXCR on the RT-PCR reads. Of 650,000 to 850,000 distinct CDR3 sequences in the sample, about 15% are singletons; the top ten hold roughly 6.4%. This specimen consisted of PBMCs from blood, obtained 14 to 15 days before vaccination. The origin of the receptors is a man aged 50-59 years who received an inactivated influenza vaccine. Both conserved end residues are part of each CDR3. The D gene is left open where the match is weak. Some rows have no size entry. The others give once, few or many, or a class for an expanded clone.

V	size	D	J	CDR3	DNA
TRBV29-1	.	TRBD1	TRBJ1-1	CSVLGTGIGDTEAFF	TGCAGCGTGCTCGGGACAGGGATTGGGGACACTGAAGCTTTCTTT
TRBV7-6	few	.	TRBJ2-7	CASSPLVTYEQYF	TGTGCCAGCAGCCCGCTTGTAACCTACGAGCAGTACTTC
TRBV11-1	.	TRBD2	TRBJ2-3	CASSNSILRTSGEDTQYF	TGTGCCAGCAGCAACTCTATACTTAGGACTAGCGGTGAGGATACGCAGTATTTT
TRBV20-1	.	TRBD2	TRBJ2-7	CSATGLAYYEQYF	TGCAGTGCTACGGGACTAGCGTATTACGAGCAGTACTTC
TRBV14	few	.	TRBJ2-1	CASSQTTSAYNEQFF	TGTGCCAGCAGCCAAACTACGTCGGCCTACAATGAGCAGTTCTTC
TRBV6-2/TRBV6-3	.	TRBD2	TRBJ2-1	CASRKTSSNEQFF	TGTGCCAGCAGAAAGACTAGCTCCAATGAGCAGTTCTTC
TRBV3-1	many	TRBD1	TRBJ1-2	CASSQRDRDPGYTF	TGTGCCAGCAGCCAAAGGGACAGGGACCCTGGCTACACCTTC
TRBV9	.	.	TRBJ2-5	CASSVAGADQETQYF	TGTGCCAGCAGCGTAGCCGGGGCGGACCAAGAGACCCAGTACTTC
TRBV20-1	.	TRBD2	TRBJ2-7	CSAGSGSHSYEQYF	TGCAGTGCCGGTAGCGGGAGCCACTCCTACGAGCAGTACTTC
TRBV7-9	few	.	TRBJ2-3	CASSLAGRQADTQYF	TGTGCCAGCAGCTTAGCTGGCAGGCAGGCAGATACGCAGTATTTT
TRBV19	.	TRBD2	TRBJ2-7	CASSPAGTSGYEQYF	TGTGCCAGTAGTCCCGCGGGGACTAGCGGCTACGAGCAGTACTTC
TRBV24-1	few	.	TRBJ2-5	CATSLGHTETQYF	TGTGCCACCAGTCTCGGTCACACGGAGACCCAGTACTTC
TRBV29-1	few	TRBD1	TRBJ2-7	CSVRQGAKGGYEQYF	TGCAGCGTACGACAGGGGGCGAAGGGGGGCTACGAGCAGTACTTC
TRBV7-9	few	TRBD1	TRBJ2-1	CASSHIQGARNEQFF	TGTGCCAGCAGCCATATACAGGGGGCGAGGAATGAGCAGTTCTTC
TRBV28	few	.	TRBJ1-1	CASILGETNTEAFF	TGTGCCAGCATCTTGGGGGAAACCAACACTGAAGCTTTCTTT
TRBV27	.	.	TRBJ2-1	CASSLLSLGQGIWEQFF	TGTGCCAGCAGTTTATTGTCTCTGGGGCAGGGAATTTGGGAGCAGTTCTTC
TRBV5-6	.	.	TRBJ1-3	CASSLGQRNTIYF	TGTGCCAGCAGCTTGGGTCAGCGAAACACCATATATTTT
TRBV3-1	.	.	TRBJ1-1	CASSQERLLGNTEAFF	TGTGCCAGCAGCCAAGAGAGGTTATTGGGAAACACTGAAGCTTTCTTT
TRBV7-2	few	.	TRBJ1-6	CASSLQNNSPLHF	TGTGCCAGCAGCTTACAAAATAATTCACCCCTCCACTTT
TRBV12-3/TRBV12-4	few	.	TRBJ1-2	CASSLSGGKNYGYTF	TGTGCCAGCAGTTTAAGTGGGGGCAAGAACTATGGCTACACCTTC
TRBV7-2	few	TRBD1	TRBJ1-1	CASSPTNRGYTEAFF	TGTGCCAGCAGCCCGACCAACAGGGGGTACACTGAAGCTTTCTTT
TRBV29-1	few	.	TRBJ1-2	CSVARDPNYGYTF	TGCAGCGTTGCAAGGGACCCTAACTATGGCTACACCTTC
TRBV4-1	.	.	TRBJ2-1	CASSQMPRGSYEQFF	TGCGCCAGCAGCCAGATGCCGCGGGGCAGTTATGAGCAGTTCTTC
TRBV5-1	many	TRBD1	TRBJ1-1	CASSLETGKNTEAFF	TGCGCCAGCAGCTTGGAGACAGGGAAGAACACTGAAGCTTTCTTT
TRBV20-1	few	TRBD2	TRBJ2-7	CSARNLAGARYEQYF	TGCAGTGCTAGAAACTTAGCGGGAGCTAGGTACGAGCAGTACTTC
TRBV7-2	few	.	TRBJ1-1	CASSLAYRTSNTEAFF	TGTGCCAGCAGCTTGGCCTACCGGACAAGCAACACTGAAGCTTTCTTT
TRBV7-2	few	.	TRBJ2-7	CASSPNRALTKYEQYF	TGTGCCAGCAGCCCAAACCGGGCCCTAACTAAGTACGAGCAGTACTTC
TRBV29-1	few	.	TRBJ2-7	CSVEDPGTAPYEQYF	TGCAGCGTTGAAGATCCCGGGACTGCTCCCTACGAGCAGTACTTC
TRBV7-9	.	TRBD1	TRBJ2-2	CASSLRPGQANTGELFF	TGTGCCAGCAGCCTCCGACCGGGACAGGCGAACACCGGGGAGCTGTTTTTT
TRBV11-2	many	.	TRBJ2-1	CASSLRWDEQFF	TGTGCCAGCAGCTTAAGGTGGGATGAGCAGTTCTTC
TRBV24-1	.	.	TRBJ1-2	CATSDGMSQGGYTF	TGTGCCACCAGTGATGGGATGAGTCAGGGTGGCTACACCTTC
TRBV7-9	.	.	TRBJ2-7	CASSLSPSSKVLEQYF	TGTGCCAGCAGCTTATCGCCTAGTTCGAAGGTTTTAGAGCAGTACTTC
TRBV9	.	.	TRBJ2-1	CASSVDGVTYNEQFF	TGTGCCAGCAGCGTAGACGGGGTAACCTACAATGAGCAGTTCTTC
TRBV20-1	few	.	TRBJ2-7	CSVYGRGVTYEQYF	TGCAGTGTTTACGGAAGAGGCGTTACGTACGAGCAGTACTTC
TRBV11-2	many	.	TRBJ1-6	CASSLHLTGSPLHF	TGTGCCAGCAGCTTACACCTAACGGGTTCACCCCTCCACTTT
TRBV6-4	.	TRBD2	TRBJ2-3	CASSESGTSGDTQYF	TGTGCCAGCAGTGAGAGTGGGACTAGCGGGGATACGCAGTATTTT
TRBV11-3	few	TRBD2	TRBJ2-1	CASSQRTSGGASEQFF	TGTGCCAGCAGCCAAAGGACTAGCGGGGGGGCTAGTGAGCAGTTCTTC
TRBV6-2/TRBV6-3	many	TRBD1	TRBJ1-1	CASSSRQGRTEAFF	TGTGCCAGCAGTTCCCGACAGGGGAGGACTGAAGCTTTCTTT
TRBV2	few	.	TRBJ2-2	CASSWGQDTGELFF	TGTGCCAGCAGCTGGGGGCAGGACACCGGGGAGCTGTTTTTT
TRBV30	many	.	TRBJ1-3	CAWSGGNTIYF	TGTGCCTGGAGTGGGGGAAACACCATATATTTT